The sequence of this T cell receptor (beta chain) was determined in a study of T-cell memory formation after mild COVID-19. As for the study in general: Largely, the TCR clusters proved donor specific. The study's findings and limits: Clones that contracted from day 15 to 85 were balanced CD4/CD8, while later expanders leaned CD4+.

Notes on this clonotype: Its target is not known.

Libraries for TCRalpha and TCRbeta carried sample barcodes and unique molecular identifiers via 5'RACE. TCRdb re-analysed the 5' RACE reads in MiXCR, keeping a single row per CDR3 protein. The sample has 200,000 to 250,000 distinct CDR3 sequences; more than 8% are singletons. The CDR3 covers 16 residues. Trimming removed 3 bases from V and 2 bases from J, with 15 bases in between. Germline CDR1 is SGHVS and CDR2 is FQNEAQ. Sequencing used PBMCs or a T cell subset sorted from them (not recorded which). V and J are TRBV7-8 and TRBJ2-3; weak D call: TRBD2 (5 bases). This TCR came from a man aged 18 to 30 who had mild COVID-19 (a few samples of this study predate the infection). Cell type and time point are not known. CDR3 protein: CASSFLSGSLTDTQYF. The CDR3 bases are TGTGCCAGCAGCTTTCTATCGGGGTCCCTCACAGATACGCAGTATTTT.